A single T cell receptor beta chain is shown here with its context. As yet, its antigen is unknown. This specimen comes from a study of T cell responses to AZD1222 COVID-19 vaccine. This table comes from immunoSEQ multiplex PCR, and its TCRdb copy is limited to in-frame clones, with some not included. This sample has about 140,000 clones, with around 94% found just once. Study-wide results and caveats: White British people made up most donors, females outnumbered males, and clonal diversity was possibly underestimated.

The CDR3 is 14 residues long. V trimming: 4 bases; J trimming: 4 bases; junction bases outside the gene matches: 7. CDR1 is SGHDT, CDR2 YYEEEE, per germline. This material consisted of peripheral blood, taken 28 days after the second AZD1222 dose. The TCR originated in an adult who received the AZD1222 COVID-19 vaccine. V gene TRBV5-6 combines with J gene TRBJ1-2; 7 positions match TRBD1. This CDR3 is CASSDARDSYGYTF. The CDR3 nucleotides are TGTGCCAGCAGCGATGCCCGGGACAGCTATGGCTACACCTTC.